The clone carrying this T cell receptor beta chain was recorded a few times. Its specificity is not known. This CDR3 has 13 residues. CDR1 is SQVTM and CDR2 is ANQGSEA in the germline V gene. Deletions cut 1 base from V and 2 bases from J, with 9 bases between. The source of the sample is a study of identical twins. A universal primer site arose from template switching, and cDNA bore unique molecular identifiers. In TCRdb, the 5' RACE reads were re-called with MiXCR into one record per CDR3 protein. The profile shows fewer than 900,000 distinct CDR3 sequences, about 20% of them singletons. Study results and limitations: With beta out-of-frame sequences, excess sharing by twins was weaker.

This sample also belongs to another study, concerning T cells expressing NK-cell markers. Per that study: Seven HCMV-seropositive donors and one seronegative donor made up the eight sequenced donors. These clonotypes additionally ranked first within the CD3+CD56-NKG2C+ fraction of a handful of donors.

The V gene is TRBV29-1, the J gene TRBJ2-7; D not certain. This sequence was found in a woman aged 18-29 years in good health. Sequencing was carried out using PBMCs. The CDR3 reads CSVEGPNPYEQYF. For the CDR3, the DNA is TGCAGCGTTGAAGGACCGAATCCCTACGAGCAGTACTTC.